The clone carrying this T cell receptor beta chain was recorded only once. The entry originates in a study of blood T cell repertoires in COVID-19. Across the study: Italy, Spain and the United States were the sources of the convalescent and acute COVID-19 samples. The analysed material was cDNA or gDNA that came from T cells, B-cell-depleted T cells, or PBMCs.

Study processing details: Reference gene primer amplification gave estimated nucleated cell counts. The assay was immunoSEQ multiplex PCR, and TCRdb's table has in-frame clones only and misses some. The DNA gave D and trimming, while V, J and clone size come from that table. The data contain just over 300,000 clones, roughly 91% of them singletons. Trimming pared 5 bases from V and 2 bases from J, leaving 9 bases between. This CDR3 has 13 residues. Germline V gene data show CDR1 as SEHNR and CDR2 as FQNEAQ (reference sequence). This rearrangement joins TRBV7-9 to TRBJ2-5; no clear D. This TCR derives from a woman in her twenties or thirties with COVID-19, enrolled during active disease. The material sequenced was peripheral blood. The CDR3 reads CASSQTQQETQYF. The CDR3 nucleotides read TGTGCCAGCAGCCAAACTCAACAAGAGACCCAGTACTTC.